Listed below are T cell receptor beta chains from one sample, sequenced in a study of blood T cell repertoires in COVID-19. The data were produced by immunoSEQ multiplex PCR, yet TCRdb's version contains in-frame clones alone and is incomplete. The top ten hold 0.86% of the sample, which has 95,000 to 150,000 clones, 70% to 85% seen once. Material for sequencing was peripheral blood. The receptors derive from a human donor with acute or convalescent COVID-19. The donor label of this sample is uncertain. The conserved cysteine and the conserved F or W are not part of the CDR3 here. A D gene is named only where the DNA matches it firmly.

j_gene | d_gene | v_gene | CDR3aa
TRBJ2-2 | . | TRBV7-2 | ASSLGYLELF
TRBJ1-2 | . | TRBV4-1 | ASSQEETGFANYGYT
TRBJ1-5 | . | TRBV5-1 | ASSLNGNQPQH
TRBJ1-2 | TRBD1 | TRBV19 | ASRAGTGDGYT
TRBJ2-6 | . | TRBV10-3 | AISDRAGANVLT
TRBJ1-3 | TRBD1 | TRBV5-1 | ASSPTATGASGNTIY
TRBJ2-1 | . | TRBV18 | ASSPATESSGDEQF
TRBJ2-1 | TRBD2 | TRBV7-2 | ASSLVRGGPNYNEQF
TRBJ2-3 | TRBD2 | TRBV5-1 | ASSPLAGRGTDTQY
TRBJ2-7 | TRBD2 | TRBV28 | ASSSVGLADYEQY
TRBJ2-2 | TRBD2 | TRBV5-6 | ASSDLTSGGGELF
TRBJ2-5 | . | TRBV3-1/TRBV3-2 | ASRTEGAQY
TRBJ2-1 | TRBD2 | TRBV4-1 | ASSRGGAYNEQF
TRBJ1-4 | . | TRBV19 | ASSIAGGRWGKLF
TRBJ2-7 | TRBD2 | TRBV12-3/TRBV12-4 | ASRVSGVYEQY
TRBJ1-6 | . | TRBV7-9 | ASSLGGPGNGSPLH
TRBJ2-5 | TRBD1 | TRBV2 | ASSELGGPQETQY
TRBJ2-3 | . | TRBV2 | ASSGGLGHTQY
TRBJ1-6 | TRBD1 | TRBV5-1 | ASSLLGQGAAPLH
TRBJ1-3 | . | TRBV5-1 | ASSDPQGARNTIY
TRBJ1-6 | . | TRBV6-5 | ASRPGGQSLSPLH
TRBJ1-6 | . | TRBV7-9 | ASTLGGNSPLH
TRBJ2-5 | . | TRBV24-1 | ATSDWGSGTVTQY
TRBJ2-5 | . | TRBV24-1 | ATGPAGQETQY
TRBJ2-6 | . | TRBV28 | ASSPRGSGANVLT
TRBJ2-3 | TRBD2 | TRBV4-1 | ASGRTSGDTDTQY
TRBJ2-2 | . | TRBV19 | ASSIGVGGGSRELF
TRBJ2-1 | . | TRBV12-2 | ASRRQSGRKYNEQF
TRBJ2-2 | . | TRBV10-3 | AIMDLKSTGELF
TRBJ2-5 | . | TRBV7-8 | ASSLGFADRETQY